A single sample is the source of the 31 T cell receptor beta chains below, sequenced in a study of blood T cell repertoires in COVID-19. The protocol was immunoSEQ multiplex PCR, while the TCRdb copy is restricted to in-frame clones and leaves out a portion. The sample lists roughly 520,000 clones; roughly 90% were seen once. The sequencing input was PBMCs or T cells enriched from blood (not recorded which). Receptor source: a woman aged 40 to 55 who had recovered from COVID-19.

The V call is TRBV14, the J call TRBJ2-7; D is undetermined. Trimming shortened V by 4 bases and J by 2 bases, and 9 bases separated the two germline ends. CDR3 length: 13 amino acids. Germline CDR1 SGHDN, CDR2 FVKESK. This CDR3 reads CASSRNTAYEQYF. CDR3 in DNA: TGTGCCAGCAGCCGAAACACAGCCTACGAGCAGTACTTC.

This clone was observed a single time. At one boundary the junction diverges from the germline segment, which might be a read error. The DNA for the CDR3 is TGTGCTAGCAGCTTAGGCGGCGGGACAGGGAATGAGCAGTTCTTC. Encoded protein: CASSLGGGTGNEQFF. The chain joins TRBV7-7 to TRBJ2-1; TRBD1 matches at 9 bases. The CDR3 has 15 residues. In germline, CDR1 is SSHAT, CDR2 FNYEAQ (reference sequence).

V usage is TRBV6-5 and J usage is TRBJ1-5, with D perhaps matching TRBD1 (5 bases). V shed 8 bases and J shed 0 bases, with 11 bases lying between them. Looked up from germline, CDR1 is MNHEY and CDR2 is SVGAGI. This CDR3 region has 14 residues. CDR3 protein: CASQDRDSNQPQHF. The CDR3 nucleotides read TGTGCCAGCCAAGACAGAGATAGCAATCAGCCCCAGCATTTT.

This rearrangement joins TRBV6-2 or TRBV6-3 to TRBJ2-1, with TRBD2 matching over 15 bases. CDR1 and CDR2 from the germline V gene are MNHEY and SVGEGT. V was pared by 6 bases and J by 7 bases, with 10 bases of the junction left unmatched. This CDR3 is built from 17 residues. CDR3 amino acids: CASSRRSGLAGGNEQFF. In DNA form, the CDR3 reads TGTGCCAGCAGCCGCCGATCGGGACTAGCGGGAGGAAATGAGCAGTTCTTC.

The J gene is TRBJ2-7, the V gene TRBV25-1; D unclear. Germline CDR1 MGHDK, CDR2 SYGVNS. This CDR3 has 12 amino acids. The ends were cut back, 3 bases at V and 10 bases at J, with 13 bases in the middle. The CDR3 reads CASSDEYNPQYF. The CDR3, as DNA: TGTGCCAGCAGTGACGAATACAACCCCCAGTACTTC.

This sequence joins TRBV20-1 and TRBJ2-7; possibly TRBD2 for D (5 bases). This CDR3 contains 12 residues. CDR1 is DFQATT, CDR2 SNEGSKA, per germline (reference sequence). V was pared by 3 bases and J by 3 bases, with 9 bases between. CDR3 coding DNA: TGCAGTGCTAGTCGGGGAATCTACGAGCAGTACTTC. Protein sequence: CSASRGIYEQYF.

The chain is built from TRBV29-1 and TRBJ1-1, with a tentative D call TRBD1 (5 bases). Trimming left V 3 bases short and J 1 base short, with 6 bases between. Germline CDR1 is SQVTM and CDR2 is ANQGSEA. This CDR3 spans 12 amino acids. CDR3 protein: CSVDRANTEAFF. The DNA for the CDR3 is TGCAGCGTTGACAGGGCGAACACTGAAGCTTTCTTT.

The V gene is TRBV29-1, the J gene TRBJ1-1; 7 nucleotides line up with TRBD1. The germline V gene encodes CDR1 SQVTM and CDR2 ANQGSEA. V was clipped by 7 bases and J by 7 bases; unmatched bases: 12. The CDR3 is 13 residues long. CDR3 in DNA: TGCAGCGGTCAGGGGGACGGGCCTAATGAAGCTTTCTTT. Protein product: CSGQGDGPNEAFF.

The rearrangement joins TRBV4-3 to TRBJ2-7; TRBD1 might be the D (5 bases). Germline assignment: CDR1 LGHNA and CDR2 YSLEER. CDR3 length: 15 amino acids. Trimming removed 1 base from V and 0 bases from J, with 10 bases in between. CDR3 region: CASSQGQGSSYEQYF. In DNA form, the CDR3 reads TGCGCCAGCAGCCAAGGGCAGGGATCCTCCTACGAGCAGTACTTC.

The gene calls are TRBV9 and TRBJ2-3; no clear D. Germline V gives CDR1 SGDLS, CDR2 YYNGEE. Deletions cut 3 bases from V and 4 bases from J, with 9 bases between. The CDR3 sequence is 13 residues long. The CDR3 sequence: CASSDAVSDTQYF. In DNA form, the CDR3 reads TGTGCCAGCAGCGATGCGGTTTCAGATACGCAGTATTTT.

This chain connects TRBV5-8 to TRBJ2-7, with 8 bases aligning to TRBD2. V was clipped by 0 bases and J by 3 bases; unmatched bases: 5. CDR3 length equals 15 residues. Germline assignment: CDR1 SGHTS and CDR2 YDEGEE. In DNA, the CDR3 is TGTGCCAGCAGCTTGGGGGCTAGCGGGTACTACGAGCAGTACTTC. It specifies CASSLGASGYYEQYF.

This clone was recorded once. V is TRBV7-8 and J is TRBJ1-2; D is possibly TRBD1 (6 bases). The CDR3 extends over 14 amino acids. Per germline, CDR1 SGHVS and CDR2 FQNEAQ. Trimming took 5 bases from V and 2 from J, leaving 12 bases between them. This CDR3 reads CASSLQGSNYGYTF. CDR3 DNA sequence: TGTGCCAGCAGCCTACAGGGATCCAACTATGGCTACACCTTC.

The V gene is TRBV18, the J gene TRBJ2-5, with D maybe TRBD1 (6 bases). Trimming left V 6 bases short and J 5 bases short, with 16 bases between. Germline CDR1 KGHSH, CDR2 LQKENI. There are 14 residues in the CDR3. The CDR3 loop reads CASSANRARETQYF. Here the CDR3 DNA reads TGTGCCAGCTCCGCAAACAGGGCTAGGGAGACCCAGTACTTC.

This clone was observed at least ten times. The rearrangement links TRBV7-9 to TRBJ1-4; the match to TRBD1 covers 7 bases. The CDR3 spans 15 residues. V shed 5 bases, J shed 8 bases, and the junction held 11 bases outside the gene matches. In germline, CDR1 is SEHNR, CDR2 FQNEAQ (reference sequence). The CDR3 nucleotides read TGTGCCAGCAGCCCAGACTGGACAGGAGGGGAAAAACTGTTTTTT. Residues: CASSPDWTGGEKLFF.

This clone has a handful of counts. The gene calls are TRBV29-1 and TRBJ1-2; 8 nucleotides agree with TRBD1. V dropped 3 bases and J dropped 5; count of bases not matched to a gene: 5. The V gene's germline CDR1 is SQVTM and CDR2 ANQGSEA. This CDR3 has 13 residues. CDR3 in amino acids: CSVDRGRGYGYTF. CDR3 nucleotide sequence: TGCAGCGTTGACAGGGGGCGAGGGTATGGCTACACCTTC.

This chain joins TRBV5-4 and TRBJ1-2; the match to TRBD1 covers 8 bases. V lost 3 bases to trimming and J lost 8 bases; unmatched junction nucleotides: 15. This CDR3 has 16 amino acids. The germline V gene has CDR1 SGHNT and CDR2 YYREEE (reference sequence). CDR3 in DNA: TGTGCCAGCAGCTCACCTCCGGGACAGGATATTCGCGGCTACACCTTC. Residues: CASSSPPGQDIRGYTF.

This clone was recorded once. This sequence joins TRBV5-4 and TRBJ1-5; tentative D call: TRBD1 (6 bases). The V gene's germline CDR1 is SGHNT and CDR2 YYREEE (reference sequence). This CDR3 has 14 amino acids. Between the trimmed V and J ends, which lost 4 bases and 6 bases, there was a span of 14 bases. The CDR3 spells CASSRLARGQPQHF. CDR3 nucleotides: TGTGCCAGCAGCCGTTTGGCCAGGGGTCAGCCCCAGCATTTT.

The V and J genes are TRBV3-1 (or the pseudogene TRBV3-2) and TRBJ2-1, with a possible D match to TRBD2 (6 bases). The CDR3 spans 16 residues. V was cut by 4 bases and J by 5 bases, with 18 bases left in between. Germline V lookup: CDR1 LGHDT, CDR2 YNNKEL (reference sequence). The CDR3 is CASSPLAAGLHNEQFF. As DNA, the CDR3 is TGTGCCAGCAGCCCCCTGGCGGCGGGACTCCACAATGAGCAGTTCTTC.

The rearrangement joins TRBV7-6 to TRBJ1-2, with unresolved D. Between the trimmed V and J ends, which lost 5 bases and 3 bases, there was a span of 10 bases. The CDR3 is 13 residues long. Germline V gives CDR1 SGHVS, CDR2 FNYEAQ. In DNA form, the CDR3 reads TGTGCCAGCAGCAGTAAGGAGGACTATGGCTACACCTTC. Translation: CASSSKEDYGYTF.

This clone was seen only a few times. The chain joins TRBV6-2 or TRBV6-3 to TRBJ2-2, with unresolved D. The CDR3 has 11 residues. V lost 6 bases, J lost 7 bases, and 6 bases lay in between. Germline values: CDR1 MNHEY, CDR2 SVGEGT. CDR3 sequence (DNA): TGTGCCAGCAGCCCCCTCGGGGAGCTGTTTTTT. Its translation: CASSPLGELFF.

This chain links TRBV7-8 with TRBJ2-7, with 9 bases identical to TRBD2. Germline values: CDR1 SGHVS, CDR2 FQNEAQ. This CDR3 spans 13 amino acids. V was clipped by 7 bases and J by 1 base; unmatched bases: 2. The CDR3 spells CASKAGGSYEQYF. In nucleotides, the CDR3 is TGTGCCAGCAAAGCGGGAGGTTCCTACGAGCAGTACTTC.

V is TRBV2 and J is TRBJ1-1; the D is unclear. V shed 0 bases and J shed 5 bases, with 10 bases lying between them. CDR1 is SNHLY and CDR2 is FYNNEI in the germline V gene. This CDR3 region has 14 residues. The CDR3 DNA sequence: TGTGCCAGCAGTGAAGCAGGGAGTGTTACTGAAGCTTTCTTT. It encodes CASSEAGSVTEAFF.

The chain uses TRBV7-6 and TRBJ2-1; D remains unclear. Germline V gene sequence: CDR1 SGHVS, CDR2 FNYEAQ. Trimming took 3 bases from V and 6 from J, leaving 9 bases between them. This CDR3 comprises 13 residues. The CDR3 region has the DNA TGTGCCAGCAGCTTGACTGGCTTCAATGAGCAGTTCTTC. Its translation: CASSLTGFNEQFF.

The CDR3 loop is CASSLSRLAGLTYNEQFF. The CDR3 nucleotides are TGTGCCAGCAGCTTAAGTCGGCTAGCGGGGCTTACCTACAATGAGCAGTTCTTC. The V and J genes are TRBV11-3 and TRBJ2-1, with 9 nucleotides matching TRBD2. CDR3 size: 18 residues. In germline, CDR1 is SGHNT, CDR2 YENEEA. J gave up 2 bases and V 2 bases, and 10 bases lay outside the gene matches.

The rearrangement joins TRBV24-1 to TRBJ2-1; maybe TRBD1 (6 bases). The V gene lost 2 bases and the J gene lost 6 bases, with 16 bases spanning the gap. Germline V gene lookup returns CDR1 KGHDR and CDR2 SFDVKD. The CDR3 length is 16 residues. This CDR3 is CATSDSTYRAPNEQFF. The DNA of the CDR3 is TGTGCCACCAGTGATTCCACTTACAGGGCCCCCAATGAGCAGTTCTTC.

For the CDR3, the DNA is TGTGCCAGCAGCCCCCGTAGGACAGGGCACCTCACGTGGCCCTACAATGAGCAGTTCTTC. It encodes CASSPRRTGHLTWPYNEQFF. The chain carries TRBV14 and TRBJ2-1, with 8 positions matching TRBD1. The V and J ends lost 4 bases and 2 bases, in that order; junction bases with no gene match: 19. The CDR3 length is 20 residues. Germline CDR1 SGHDN, CDR2 FVKESK. The full variable domain, completed using reference TRBV14 and TRBJ2-1, is EAGVTQFPSHSVIEKGQTVTLRCDPISGHDNLYWYRRVMGKEIKFLLHFVKESKQDESGMPNNRFLAERTGGTYSTLKVQPAELEDSGVYFCASSPRRTGHLTWPYNEQFFGPGTRLTVL.

The chain employs TRBV5-1 and TRBJ2-3, with 13 bases that match TRBD2. Germline CDR1 and CDR2: SGHRS and YFSETQ. The CDR3 consists of 18 residues. V dropped 4 bases and J dropped 1; count of bases not matched to a gene: 9. The CDR3 sequence: CASSGGTSGTPGTDTQYF. The DNA for the CDR3 is TGCGCCAGCAGCGGAGGGACTAGCGGGACCCCTGGCACAGATACGCAGTATTTT.

V is TRBV12-5 and J is TRBJ2-1; possibly TRBD2 for D (6 bases). The V gene lost 5 bases and the J gene lost 2 bases, with 13 bases spanning the gap. CDR1 is LGHNT, CDR2 FRNRAP, per germline. The CDR3 has 15 amino acids. In DNA, the CDR3 is TGTGCTAGTGGTAAGCGGGTTGCTCCCTACAATGAGCAGTTCTTC. Protein product: CASGKRVAPYNEQFF.

The rearrangement links TRBV4-3 to TRBJ1-4; no firm D call. CDR3 size: 16 residues. Germline lookup yields CDR1 LGHNA and CDR2 YSLEER. V lost 0 bases to trimming and J lost 7 bases, with 15 bases between them. The CDR3 loop is CASSQDIAADSEKLFF. The CDR3 DNA follows: TGCGCCAGCAGCCAAGATATCGCGGCGGATAGTGAAAAACTGTTTTTT.

This sequence joins TRBV3-1 (or the pseudogene TRBV3-2) and TRBJ2-7; 7 bases map to TRBD2. V was clipped by 8 bases and J by 1 base; unmatched bases: 14. Looked up from germline, CDR1 is LGHDT and CDR2 is YNNKEL (reference sequence). CDR3 length: 16 amino acids. The CDR3 loop is CASRKRPSGMSYEQYF. In DNA form, the CDR3 reads TGTGCCAGCCGAAAACGGCCTAGCGGCATGTCCTACGAGCAGTACTTC.

V is TRBV7-2 and J is TRBJ2-1; a possible D gene is TRBD1 (6 bases). CDR3 length: 15 residues. Germline loops: CDR1 SGHTA, CDR2 FQGNSA. V was clipped by 0 bases and J by 9 bases, with 15 bases between them. The CDR3 DNA reads TGTGCCAGCAGCTTAGCGCAGGGGATGGAAGGTGAGCAGTTCTTC. As protein: CASSLAQGMEGEQFF. The full variable domain, in which reference TRBV7-2 and TRBJ2-1 provide the parts outside the CDR3, is GAGVSQSPSNKVTEKGKDVELRCDPISGHTALYWYRQSLGQGLEFLIYFQGNSAPDKSGLPSDRFSAERTGGSVSTLTIQRTQQEDSAVYLCASSLAQGMEGEQFFGPGTRLTVL.